Listed below are T cell receptor beta chains from one sample, sequenced in a study of cytotoxic CD8 clonotypes in ibrutinib-treated CLL. Data came from immunoSEQ multiplex PCR; TCRdb stores just in-frame clones and leaves some out. Of around 92,000 clones listed, roughly three quarters are singletons. Sample: PBMCs, taken after 24 months of ibrutinib treatment. The receptors were gathered from a human donor with chronic lymphocytic leukemia. Both conserved end residues are part of each CDR3. The D gene is left open where the match is weak. Some rows have no size entry. The others give once, few or many, or a class for an expanded clone.

NA TRBJ2-7 NA TRBV5-1 TGCGCCAGCAGGCCCCGGACCGAGTCCTACGAGCAGTACTTC CASRPRTESYEQYF
NA TRBJ2-7 NA TRBV11-2 TGTGCCAGCAGCTTAGAGCCCACCTACGAGCAGTACTTC CASSLEPTYEQYF
TRBD1 TRBJ1-2 NA TRBV5-1 TGCGCCAGCAGCGGGACAGGGGGCCACTATGGCTACACCTTC CASSGTGGHYGYTF
NA TRBJ2-3 NA TRBV11-3 TGTGCCAGCAGCTTAAGTGGTGCCACAGATACGCAGTATTTT CASSLSGATDTQYF
TRBD1 TRBJ2-2 NA TRBV27 TGTGCCAGCACGACAGGGCTCGGGGAGCTGTTTTTT CASTTGLGELFF
NA TRBJ2-5 medium-sized TRBV11-3 TGTGCCAGCAGCCGGACAGACCAAGAGACCCAGTACTTC CASSRTDQETQYF
NA TRBJ1-4 NA TRBV7-9 TGTGCCAGCAGCTTAGTCCCAGGGCGGTATCCTGCAACTAATGAAAAACTGTTTTTT CASSLVPGRYPATNEKLFF
TRBD1 TRBJ2-5 NA TRBV2 TGTGCCAGCAGGGGACAGACCGTAAGGGAGACCCAGTACTTC CASRGQTVRETQYF
NA TRBJ2-7 NA TRBV19 TGTGCCAGTAGTGCTCCAGGGTTCTACGAGCAGTACTTC CASSAPGFYEQYF
TRBD1 TRBJ1-2 NA TRBV6-1 TGTGCCAGCACTACGGACAGGGGCTATGGCTACACCTTC CASTTDRGYGYTF
TRBD1 TRBJ2-7 few TRBV10-3 TGTGCCATCAGATCGGGGGGACAGGGTTCCTACGAGCAGTACTTC CAIRSGGQGSYEQYF
TRBD1 TRBJ1-2 NA TRBV7-8 TGTGCCAGCAGCTCACGACAGGGGGGTCACTATGGCTACACCTTC CASSSRQGGHYGYTF
NA TRBJ1-1 NA TRBV5-1 TGCGCCAGCAGCTTGGATCCCGCCTCGGCCACTGAAGCTTTCTTT CASSLDPASATEAFF